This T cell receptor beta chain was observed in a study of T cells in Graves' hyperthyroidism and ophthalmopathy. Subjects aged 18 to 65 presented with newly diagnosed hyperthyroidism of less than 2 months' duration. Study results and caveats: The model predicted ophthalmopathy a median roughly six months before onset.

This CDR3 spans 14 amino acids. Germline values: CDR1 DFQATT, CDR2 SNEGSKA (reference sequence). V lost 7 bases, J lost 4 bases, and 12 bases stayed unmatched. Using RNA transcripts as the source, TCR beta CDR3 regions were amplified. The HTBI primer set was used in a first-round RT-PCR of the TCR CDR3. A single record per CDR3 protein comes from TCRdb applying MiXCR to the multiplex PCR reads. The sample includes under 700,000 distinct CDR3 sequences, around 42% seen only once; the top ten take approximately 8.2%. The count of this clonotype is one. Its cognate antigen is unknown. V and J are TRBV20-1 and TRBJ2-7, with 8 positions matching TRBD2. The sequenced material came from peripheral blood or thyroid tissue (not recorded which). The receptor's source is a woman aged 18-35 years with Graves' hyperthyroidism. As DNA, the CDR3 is TGCAGTGGAGAGACGGGAGGGAGACATTACGAGCAGTACTTC. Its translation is CSGETGGRHYEQYF.